The source of this T cell receptor (beta chain) is a study of T-cell reconstitution after alpha-beta-depleted transplantation in children. This clonotype was seen at least ten times. Its specificity is not known. The study's findings and limits: For some patients, TCRbeta diversity was high at day 60 because of recipient T cells and thymic progenitors that survived. From newly produced T cells came most of the T-cell counts and diversity one year after transplant. About two months after transplant, alpha-beta T cells reportedly came from several hundred expanded graft clones.

Researchers prepared the TCRbeta library using unique molecular identifiers, the study reports. TCRdb ran MiXCR on the PCR reads and lists one entry per CDR3 protein. The table lists approximately 70,000 distinct CDR3 sequences, roughly 4.9% of them singletons, with approximately 17% in the top ten. Unmatched junction bases numbered 9, after V lost 10 bases and J lost 4 bases. Germline CDR1 LNHDA, CDR2 SQIVND (reference sequence). This CDR3 is built from 14 residues. The chain has TRBV19 and TRBJ1-5; the match to TRBD1 covers 8 bases. This TCR derives from a boy less than two years old who had a stem cell transplant for acute myeloid leukemia, so the T cells may come from the graft donor. The specimen comprised PBMCs, mostly from graft donor cells, sampled 180 days after TCRalphabeta/CD19-depleted stem cell transplant. Here the CDR3 reads CATLDRGGNQPQHF. In DNA form, the CDR3 reads TGTGCCACCTTAGACAGGGGAGGGAATCAGCCCCAGCATTTT.